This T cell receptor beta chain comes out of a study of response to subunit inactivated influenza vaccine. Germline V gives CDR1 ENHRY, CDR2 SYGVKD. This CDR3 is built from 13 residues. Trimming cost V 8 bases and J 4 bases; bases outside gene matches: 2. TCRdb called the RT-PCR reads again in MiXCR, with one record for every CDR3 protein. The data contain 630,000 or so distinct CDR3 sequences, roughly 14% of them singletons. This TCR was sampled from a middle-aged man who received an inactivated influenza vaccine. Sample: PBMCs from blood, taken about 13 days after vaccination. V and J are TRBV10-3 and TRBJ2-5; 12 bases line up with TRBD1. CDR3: CAIGTGGRETQYF. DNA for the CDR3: TGTGCCATCGGGACAGGGGGCAGAGAGACCCAGTACTTC.